This T cell receptor (beta chain) is drawn from a study of PD-1 blockade in classical Hodgkin lymphoma (TCRdb year 2020). Regarding the complete study: Nivolumab dosing was 3 mg/kg intravenously every 2 weeks, continuing until either disease progression or unacceptable toxicity. The study used TCR beta sequencing and CyTOF to define a peripheral blood immune signature of response to PD-1 blockade in classical Hodgkin lymphoma. Study-wide conclusions, independent of this receptor: CD4+ but not CD8+ TCR diversity rose significantly by C4D1 (p=0.0027 vs p=0.16), most apparent in complete responders (p=0.02). Newly diagnosed patients were reported to have lower baseline TCR diversity than healthy donors, and relapsed/refractory patients were reported to have lower baseline TCR diversity still. Among trial patients, those achieving complete response had baseline diversity similar to that of newly diagnosed patients, while diversity was significantly lower in partial responders and progressors. The study covered only a single clinical trial cohort, and the causes of the repertoire differences, possibly disease activity or prior therapy, were still not defined. Lower diversity was seen in patients whose nivolumab began less than 1 year after ASCT, and these patients were left out of later analyses so that immune reconstitution would not confound the results.

The sample's time point, from its label and the paper: cycle 4 day 1 (C4D1), after 6 weeks of nivolumab. All trial patients had relapsed after autologous stem cell transplantation, with cohorts A, B and C differing in prior brentuximab vedotin exposure. The trial cohort included around 56 patients with relapsed/refractory classical Hodgkin lymphoma, and each patient had a best overall response of complete response, partial response or progressive disease. Single-agent nivolumab was administered to trial patients in the multi-cohort phase II CheckMate 205 trial. An independent review committee assessed best overall response by applying the 2007 International Working Group response criteria. Trial PBMCs were collected just before the start of nivolumab (C1D1) and during therapy at cycle 2 day 1 and cycle 4 day 1. Peripheral blood was collected in 8 mL Vacutainer Cell Preparation Tubes, from which PBMCs were isolated by centrifugation and then cryopreserved.

As for this clone: Which antigen it targets is not known. Base qualities are not recorded, but no much larger clone differs from it by a single base.

Trimming takes 4 bases off V and 6 bases off J; junction bases not matched to a gene: 5. The CDR3 goes from the cysteine to the phenylalanine over 14 residues. Only the CDR3 part of the read is kept: 42 bases, read in frame from the first base. CDR1 and CDR2 are drawn from the germline V gene: MRHNA, SNTAGT. The Qiagen DNeasy kit was used to extract genomic DNA from unsorted PBMCs and from the negatively selected CD4+ and CD8+ fractions. Using primers that anneal to V and J segments, immunoSEQ multiplex PCR amplified the TCR beta CDR3 regions. A synthetic immune receptor repertoire was used to minimize amplification bias, and remaining bias was computationally removed after sequencing. The authors processed their data as follows. Repertoire diversity was quantified as the Shannon entropy index using custom Python scripts. Unsorted, CD4+ and CD8+ repertoires were analyzed separately, except in combined analyses where CD4+ and CD8+ sequences were merged in silico. A clone counted as expanded when the clone's frequency after treatment rose at least 2-fold relative to C1D1, and clones undetected at baseline were given a pseudocount of 0.5. Singleton clones were defined as clones with 0 or 1 copy at C1D1, and non-singleton clones were defined as clones with 2 or more copies. Clones expanded in unsorted samples were labelled as CD4+, CD8+ or unknown by matching protein sequences in sorted samples from the same patient. Diversity changes from C1D1 to C4D1 were tested in paired samples using Wilcoxon tests. TCRdb retrieved this table from immuneACCESS and kept in-frame rearrangements only. Not all clones are present; in checked studies, unresolved V genes account for under half, and no reason is known for the remainder. The DNA gave D and trimming, while V, J and clone size come from that table. The sample has about 30,000 clones on record, 81% of them singletons. The ten top clones hold 15% to 20% of the sample.

Here the chain combines TRBV6-4 and TRBJ1-5, with 8 central nucleotides matching TRBD1. This TCR derives from a human donor with classical Hodgkin lymphoma. Here the sequenced sample was peripheral blood mononuclear cells (PBMCs), taken before the fourth cycle of nivolumab. The DNA sequence is TGTGCCAGCAGTGCCCAAACAGGGGGTCAGCCCCAGCATTTT. Translated, this is CASSAQTGGQPQHF.